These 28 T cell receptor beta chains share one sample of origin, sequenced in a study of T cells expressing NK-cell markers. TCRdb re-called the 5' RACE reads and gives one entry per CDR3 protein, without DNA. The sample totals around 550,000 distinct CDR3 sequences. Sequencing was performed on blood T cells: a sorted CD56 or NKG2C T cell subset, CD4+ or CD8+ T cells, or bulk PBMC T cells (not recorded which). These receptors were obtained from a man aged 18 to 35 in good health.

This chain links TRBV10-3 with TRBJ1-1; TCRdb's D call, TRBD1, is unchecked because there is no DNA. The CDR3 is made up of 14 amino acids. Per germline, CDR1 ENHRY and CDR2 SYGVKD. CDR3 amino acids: CAISGDGKNTEAFF.

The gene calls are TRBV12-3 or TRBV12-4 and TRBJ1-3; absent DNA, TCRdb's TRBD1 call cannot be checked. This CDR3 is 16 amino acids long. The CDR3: CASSDPRGHTRNTIYF.

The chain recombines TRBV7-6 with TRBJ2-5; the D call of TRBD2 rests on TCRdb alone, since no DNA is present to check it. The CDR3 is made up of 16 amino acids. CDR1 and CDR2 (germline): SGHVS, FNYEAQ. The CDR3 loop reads CASSPWTSGRSETQYF.

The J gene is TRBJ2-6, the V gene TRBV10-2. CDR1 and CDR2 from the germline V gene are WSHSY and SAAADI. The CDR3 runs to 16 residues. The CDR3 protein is CASSEPQSSGANVLTF.

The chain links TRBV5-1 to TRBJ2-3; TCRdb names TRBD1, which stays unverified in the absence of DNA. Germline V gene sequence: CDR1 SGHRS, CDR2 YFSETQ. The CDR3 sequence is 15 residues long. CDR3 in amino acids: CASNPTGFGADTQYF.

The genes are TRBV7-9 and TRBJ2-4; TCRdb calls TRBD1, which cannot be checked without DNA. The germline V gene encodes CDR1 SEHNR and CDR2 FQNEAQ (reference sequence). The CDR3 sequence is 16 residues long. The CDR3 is CASSRPPGQDENIQYF.

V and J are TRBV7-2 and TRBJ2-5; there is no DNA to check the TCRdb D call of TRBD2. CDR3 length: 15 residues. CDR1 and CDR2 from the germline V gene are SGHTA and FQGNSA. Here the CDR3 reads CASRPRLAGRETQYF. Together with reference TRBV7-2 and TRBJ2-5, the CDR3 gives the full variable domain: GAGVSQSPSNKVTEKGKDVELRCDPISGHTALYWYRQSLGQGLEFLIYFQGNSAPDKSGLPSDRFSAERTGGSVSTLTIQRTQQEDSAVYLCASRPRLAGRETQYFGPGTRLLVL.

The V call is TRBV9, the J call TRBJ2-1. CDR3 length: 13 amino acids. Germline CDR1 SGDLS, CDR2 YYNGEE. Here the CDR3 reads CASSGGSYNEQFF.

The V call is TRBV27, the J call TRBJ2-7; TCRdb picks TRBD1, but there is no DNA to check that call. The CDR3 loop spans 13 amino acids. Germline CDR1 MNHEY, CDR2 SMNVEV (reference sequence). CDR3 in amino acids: CASAEEGRREQYF.

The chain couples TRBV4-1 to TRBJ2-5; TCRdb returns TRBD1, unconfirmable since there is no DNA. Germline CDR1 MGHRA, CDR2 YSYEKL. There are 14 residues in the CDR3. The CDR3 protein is CASSLNGGIETQYF.

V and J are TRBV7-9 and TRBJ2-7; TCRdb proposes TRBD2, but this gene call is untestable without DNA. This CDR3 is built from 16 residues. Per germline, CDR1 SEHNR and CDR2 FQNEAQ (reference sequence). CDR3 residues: CASSKGGALLSYEQYF. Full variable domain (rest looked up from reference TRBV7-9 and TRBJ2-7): DTGVSQNPRHKITKRGQNVTFRCDPISEHNRLYWYRQTLGQGPEFLTYFQNEAQLEKSRLLSDRFSAERPKGSFSTLEIQRTEQGDSAMYLCASSKGGALLSYEQYFGPGTRLTVT.

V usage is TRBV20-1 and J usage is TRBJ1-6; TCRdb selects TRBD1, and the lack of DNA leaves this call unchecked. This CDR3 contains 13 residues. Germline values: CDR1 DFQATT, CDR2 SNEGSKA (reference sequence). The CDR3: CSAREGGASPLHF.

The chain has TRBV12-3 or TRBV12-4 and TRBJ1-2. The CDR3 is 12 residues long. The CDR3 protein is CASSLTLQGYTF.

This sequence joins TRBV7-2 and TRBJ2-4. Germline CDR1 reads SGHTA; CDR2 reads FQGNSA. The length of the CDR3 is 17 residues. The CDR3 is CASSLARQSFPKNIQYF.

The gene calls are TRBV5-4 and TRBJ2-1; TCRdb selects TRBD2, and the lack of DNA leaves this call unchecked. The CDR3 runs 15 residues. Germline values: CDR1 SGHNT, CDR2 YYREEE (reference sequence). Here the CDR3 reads CASSLGFAGKNEQFF.

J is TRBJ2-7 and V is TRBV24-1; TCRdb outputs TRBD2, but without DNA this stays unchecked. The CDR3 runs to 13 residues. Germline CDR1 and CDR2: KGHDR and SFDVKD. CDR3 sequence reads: CATAGGTSDEQYF.

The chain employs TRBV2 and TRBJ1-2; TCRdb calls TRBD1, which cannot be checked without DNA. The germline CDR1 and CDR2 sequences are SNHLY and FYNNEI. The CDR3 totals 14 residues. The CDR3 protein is CASESRVFSYGYTF.

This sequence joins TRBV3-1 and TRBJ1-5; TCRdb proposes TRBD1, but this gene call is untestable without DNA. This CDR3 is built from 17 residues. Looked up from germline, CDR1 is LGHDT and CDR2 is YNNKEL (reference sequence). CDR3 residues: CASSQDGGQYSNQPQHF.

This CDR3 reads CASSDNRAGGNTIYF. The chain is built from TRBV7-9 and TRBJ1-3; the D gene TCRdb calls, TRBD1, cannot be checked with no DNA. CDR3 size: 15 residues. Looked up from germline, CDR1 is SEHNR and CDR2 is FQNEAQ (reference sequence). Looking up the rest from reference TRBV7-9 and TRBJ1-3 gives the full variable domain: DTGVSQNPRHKITKRGQNVTFRCDPISEHNRLYWYRQTLGQGPEFLTYFQNEAQLEKSRLLSDRFSAERPKGSFSTLEIQRTEQGDSAMYLCASSDNRAGGNTIYFGEGSWLTVV.

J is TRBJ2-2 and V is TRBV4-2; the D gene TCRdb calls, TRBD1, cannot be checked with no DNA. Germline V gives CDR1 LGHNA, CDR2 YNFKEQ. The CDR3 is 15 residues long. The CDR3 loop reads CASSRSGVSTGELFF.

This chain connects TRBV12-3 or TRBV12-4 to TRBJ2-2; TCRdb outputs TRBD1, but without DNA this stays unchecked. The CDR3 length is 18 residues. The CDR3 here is CASSFGVLGARNTGELFF.

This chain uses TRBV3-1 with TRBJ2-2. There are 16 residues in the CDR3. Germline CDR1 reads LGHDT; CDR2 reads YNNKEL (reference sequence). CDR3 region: CASSQAFGMNSGELFF.

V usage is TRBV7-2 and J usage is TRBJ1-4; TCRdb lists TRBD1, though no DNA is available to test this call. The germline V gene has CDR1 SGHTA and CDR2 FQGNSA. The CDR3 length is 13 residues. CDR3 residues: CASRPGVREKLFF.

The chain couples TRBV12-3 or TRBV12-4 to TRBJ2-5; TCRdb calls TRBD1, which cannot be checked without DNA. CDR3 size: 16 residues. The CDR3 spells CASRATQLQGGETQYF.

The CDR3 reads CATSWGQSNQPQHF. The chain couples TRBV15 to TRBJ1-5; no DNA is available, so the TRBD1 call from TCRdb remains unchecked. The germline V gene has CDR1 LNHNV and CDR2 YYDKDF (reference sequence). The CDR3 contains 14 residues.

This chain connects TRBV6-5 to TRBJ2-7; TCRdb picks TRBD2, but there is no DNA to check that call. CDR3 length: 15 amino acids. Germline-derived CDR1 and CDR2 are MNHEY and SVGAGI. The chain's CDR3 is CASSNPGTSGSEQYF.

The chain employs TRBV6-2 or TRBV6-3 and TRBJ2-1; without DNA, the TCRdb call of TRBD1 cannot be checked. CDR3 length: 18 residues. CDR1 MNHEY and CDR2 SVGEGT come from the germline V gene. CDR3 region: CASTKSANRPIFSFEQFF.

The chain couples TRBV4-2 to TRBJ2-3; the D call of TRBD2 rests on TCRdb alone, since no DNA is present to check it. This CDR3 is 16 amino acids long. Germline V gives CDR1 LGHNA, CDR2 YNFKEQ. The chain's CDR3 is CASSQSLAGGPDTQYF.